This T cell receptor beta chain originates from a study of naive and memory T cell subsets. Broader study findings: TCR transcript changes with activation or differentiation may affect this RNA method.

Four PCR rounds used nested alpha and beta constant region primers plus the SP2 primer. Blood and skin TCR RNA was reverse transcribed with alpha and beta constant primers. In TCRdb, the 5' RACE reads were re-called with MiXCR into one record per CDR3 protein. Of 45,000 to 55,000 distinct CDR3 sequences in the sample, 4.7% were seen once. Germline V gene lookup returns CDR1 MDHEN and CDR2 SYDVKM. The CDR3 runs to 22 residues. Germline trimming cut 10 bases from V and 4 bases from J; bases unmatched to any gene: 25. This clonotype came up many times. Antigen specificity is unknown. A UMI-containing oligonucleotide was joined by 3' ligation to the TCR cDNA template.

V usage is TRBV28 and J usage is TRBJ2-2; TRBD2 agrees at 15 bases. This clonotype was obtained from a female donor in good health. The CDR3 sequence: CATPLLRTGTSGRLLGTGELFF. CDR3 nucleotides: TGTGCCACCCCCTTACTACGCACCGGGACTAGCGGGAGGCTCCTAGGCACCGGGGAGCTGTTTTTT.